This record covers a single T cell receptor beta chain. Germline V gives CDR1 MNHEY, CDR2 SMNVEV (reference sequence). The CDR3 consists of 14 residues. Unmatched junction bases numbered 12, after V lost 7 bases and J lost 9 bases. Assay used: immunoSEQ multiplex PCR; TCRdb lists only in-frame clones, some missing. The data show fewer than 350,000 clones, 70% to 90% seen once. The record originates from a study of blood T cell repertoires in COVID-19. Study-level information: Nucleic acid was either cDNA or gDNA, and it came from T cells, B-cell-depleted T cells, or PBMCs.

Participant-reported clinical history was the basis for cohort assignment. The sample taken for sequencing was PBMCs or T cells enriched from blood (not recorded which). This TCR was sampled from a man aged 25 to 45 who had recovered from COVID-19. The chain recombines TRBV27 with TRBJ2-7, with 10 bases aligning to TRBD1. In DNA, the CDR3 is TGTGCCAGCAAGCCGGGGACAGGGGTCAACGGGCAGTACTTC. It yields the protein CASKPGTGVNGQYF.